A single sample is the source of the 23 T cell receptor beta chains below, sequenced in a study of breast tumors, draining lymph nodes, adjacent tissues. Axillary draining lymph nodes of breast cancer patients supplied the node samples. Via MiXCR, TCRdb re-called the multiplex PCR reads, giving one row per CDR3 protein. The sample lists some 110,000 distinct CDR3 sequences; 30% were seen once. Sample: axillary lymph node tissue. These receptor sequences come from a female donor with breast cancer. Some clones in this sample may be carry-over from other donors' samples.

As concerns this clonotype: A much larger clone sits a single nucleotide away, making a read error possible. The CDR3 loop is CSVRGLLAKNIQYF. For the CDR3, the DNA is TGCAGTGTCCGGGGACTCTTAGCCAAAAACATTCAGTACTTC. The chain uses TRBV20-1 and TRBJ2-4, with D perhaps matching TRBD2 (6 bases). Trimming removed 7 bases from V and 0 bases from J, with 13 bases in between. CDR3 length: 14 residues. The V gene's germline CDR1 is DFQATT and CDR2 SNEGSKA (reference sequence).

The table lists this clonotype with many counts. The gene calls are TRBV12-5 and TRBJ2-1; 8 bases match TRBD2. The CDR3 contains 16 residues. Germline loops: CDR1 LGHNT, CDR2 FRNRAP. J was trimmed by 1 base and V by 3 bases; bases with no gene match: 5. The CDR3 loop is CASGFLSGGSYNEQFF. In DNA form, the CDR3 reads TGTGCTAGTGGTTTCTTGAGCGGGGGATCCTACAATGAGCAGTTCTTC.

This clonotype was detected ten times or more. The genes are TRBV7-3 and TRBJ2-7, with D unresolved. The CDR3 length is 12 residues. The V end lost 5 bases, the J end lost 3 bases, and 8 bases lay between the germline ends. Germline V gene lookup returns CDR1 SGHTA and CDR2 FQGTGA. CDR3 DNA: TGTGCCAGCAGCCCTCTTTACTACGAGCAGTACTTC. It translates to CASSPLYYEQYF.

This clonotype appeared a few times. A much larger clone sits a single nucleotide away, making a read error possible. The chain has TRBV7-3 and TRBJ2-3, with D unresolved. The J call may be mistaken, given a closer DNA end match to TRBJ1-5. The CDR3 covers 15 residues. Germline V gene data show CDR1 as SGHTA and CDR2 as FQGTGA. Here the CDR3 DNA reads TGTGCCAGCAGCCATTTGACGGACCCGTCCGATACGCAGCATTTT. Amino acid sequence: CASSHLTDPSDTQHF.

This clonotype was counted ten times or more. This chain joins TRBV19 and TRBJ2-7; D uncertain. This CDR3 is built from 14 residues. The germline gives CDR1 LNHDA, CDR2 SQIVND (reference sequence). V lost 5 bases and J 0 bases, leaving 11 bases between the germline ends. The CDR3 DNA sequence: TGTGCCAGTAGTCTCCCGACGGACTCCTACGAGCAGTACTTC. This sequence encodes CASSLPTDSYEQYF.

The chain has TRBV5-1 and TRBJ2-7, with D perhaps matching TRBD2 (6 bases). V lost 4 bases, J lost 2 bases, and 7 bases lay in between. CDR3 size: 12 residues. Germline V CDR1 and CDR2: SGHRS, YFSETQ. CDR3 in DNA: TGCGCCAGCAGCGGGGGGACCTACGAGCAGTACTTC. Its protein product is CASSGGTYEQYF.

At least ten counts were recorded for this clonotype. The chain recombines TRBV12-3 or TRBV12-4 with TRBJ1-2, with D maybe TRBD1 (5 bases). With 6 bases removed from V and 4 bases from J, the gap between germline ends came to 12 bases. CDR3 length equals 13 residues. This CDR3 is CASSPGGSYGYTF. CDR3 in DNA: TGTGCCAGCAGCCCCGGGGGTAGCTATGGCTACACCTTC.

This clonotype showed up many times. This chain uses TRBV7-2 with TRBJ1-4; 12 bases match TRBD1. The CDR3 extends over 15 amino acids. The V segment lost 3 bases and the J segment 8 bases; nucleotides outside the gene matches: 4. The germline CDR1 and CDR2 sequences are SGHTA and FQGNSA. Here the CDR3 DNA reads TGTGCCAGCAGCTTGGGACAGGGGGCAAGAGAAAAACTGTTTTTT. Its protein is CASSLGQGAREKLFF.

This clonotype was counted at least ten times. The chain combines TRBV10-3 with TRBJ2-7; 12 positions match TRBD1. The junction had 9 bases not matched to a gene; V was cut back by 0 bases and J by 9 bases. This CDR3 has 16 amino acids. Germline assignment: CDR1 ENHRY and CDR2 SYGVKD. CDR3 loop: CAISESTGQGAGVQYF. As DNA, the CDR3 is TGTGCCATCAGTGAGTCTACGGGACAGGGGGCAGGGGTGCAGTACTTC.

The sample holds many counts of this clonotype. This chain joins TRBV7-2 and TRBJ2-4; D is uncertain. Trimming stripped 1 base from V and 5 bases from J, with 3 bases between. The CDR3 has 12 residues. Per the germline V gene, CDR1 is SGHTA and CDR2 is FQGNSA. The DNA for the CDR3 is TGTGCCAGCAGCTTAGATCAAAACATTCAGTACTTC. Translating gives CASSLDQNIQYF.

V is TRBV20-1 and J is TRBJ2-7; 14 bases fit TRBD2. Germline V gene lookup returns CDR1 DFQATT and CDR2 SNEGSKA (reference sequence). The CDR3 runs to 14 residues. V lost 6 bases and J lost 4; bases outside the gene matches: 5. The CDR3 DNA is TGCAGTGCGTGGACTAGCGGGAGGCATTACGAGCAGTACTTC. Translation gives CSAWTSGRHYEQYF.

The J gene is TRBJ1-1, the V gene TRBV7-9; TRBD1 matches at 7 bases. The V segment lost 5 bases and the J segment 1 base; nucleotides outside the gene matches: 7. This CDR3 region has 15 residues. Germline V CDR1 and CDR2: SEHNR, FQNEAQ (reference sequence). The CDR3 reads CASSASRGRNTEAFF. In DNA form, the CDR3 reads TGTGCCAGCAGCGCGAGCAGGGGGAGGAACACTGAAGCTTTCTTT.

This clonotype was counted ten times or more. The chain employs TRBV7-3 and TRBJ2-7; TRBD1 agrees at 7 bases. Unmatched junction bases numbered 7, after V lost 5 bases and J lost 3 bases. The CDR3 loop spans 14 amino acids. Germline values: CDR1 SGHTA, CDR2 FQGTGA. CDR3 region: CASSEHRDSYEQYF. In DNA form, the CDR3 reads TGTGCCAGCAGCGAACACCGGGACAGCTACGAGCAGTACTTC.

This clonotype was seen many times. At one of its ends the junction is not consistent with the germline gene, which may arise from a read error. V usage is TRBV10-3 and J usage is TRBJ2-7; D is undetermined. Germline values: CDR1 ENHRY, CDR2 SYGVKD. The CDR3 consists of 13 residues. The DNA of the CDR3 is TGTGCCATCGGTGAAAGTAGCTCCTACGAGCAGTACTTC. This sequence encodes CAIGESSSYEQYF.

This clonotype was seen ten or more times. The chain joins TRBV25-1 to TRBJ2-2, with 7 bases aligning to TRBD1. The CDR3 is 17 amino acids. Unmatched junction bases numbered 13, after V lost 6 bases and J lost 3 bases. Germline assignment: CDR1 MGHDK and CDR2 SYGVNS. The CDR3 spells CASRMTGLCQDTGELFF. The CDR3 region has the DNA TGTGCCAGCAGGATGACAGGGCTATGTCAGGACACCGGGGAGCTGTTTTTT.

The table lists this clonotype with many counts. The J gene is TRBJ2-2, the V gene TRBV6-5; 8 bases align to TRBD2. Trimming removed 8 bases from V and 11 bases from J; junction bases left unmatched: 4. The V gene's germline CDR1 is MNHEY and CDR2 SVGAGI. CDR3 length: 11 amino acids. The CDR3 loop is CASHREGELFF. DNA for the CDR3: TGTGCCAGCCACCGGGAGGGAGAGCTGTTTTTT.

This clonotype has ten or more counts. V gene TRBV15 combines with J gene TRBJ2-5; 11 bases map to TRBD2. The CDR3 consists of 21 residues. The V gene end was trimmed by 0 bases and the J gene end by 5 bases; junction bases not matched to a gene: 20. Germline V lookup: CDR1 LNHNV, CDR2 YYDKDF (reference sequence). The CDR3 coding sequence is TGTGCCACCAGCAGAGATTCTTACCCCGGGACTAGCGGCCCTCGTGGGGAGACCCAGTACTTC. Protein sequence: CATSRDSYPGTSGPRGETQYF.

This clonotype occurred a few times. The chain joins TRBV12-3 or TRBV12-4 to TRBJ1-1, with 8 bases lining up with TRBD1. This CDR3 comprises 14 residues. Trimming cost V 3 bases and J 4 bases; bases outside gene matches: 4. The CDR3 sequence is CASSFTGGTTEAFF. The CDR3 coding sequence is TGTGCCAGCAGTTTTACAGGGGGGACCACTGAAGCTTTCTTT.

V and J are TRBV15 and TRBJ1-2; D perhaps matches TRBD1 (5 bases). The CDR3 spans 16 residues. Germline loops: CDR1 LNHNV, CDR2 YYDKDF (reference sequence). V was cut by 3 bases and J by 4 bases, with 18 bases left in between. CDR3 protein: CATSSLTGSLIYGYTF. CDR3 nucleotide sequence: TGTGCCACCAGCAGTTTAACAGGATCCCTCATCTATGGCTACACCTTC.

This clonotype was seen a handful of times. The chain combines TRBV27 with TRBJ2-1; 10 bases fit TRBD2. The CDR3 sequence is 14 residues long. V trimming: 5 bases; J trimming: 7 bases; junction bases outside the gene matches: 5. CDR1 and CDR2 (germline): MNHEY, SMNVEV (reference sequence). DNA of the CDR3: TGTGCCAGCAGTCCCCTGACTAGCGGGAATGAGCAGTTCTTC. Protein sequence: CASSPLTSGNEQFF.

This chain links TRBV7-2 with TRBJ2-2, with 9 bases matching TRBD2. CDR1 and CDR2 (germline): SGHTA, FQGNSA. Trimming at V came to 6 bases and at J to 4 bases, leaving 6 bases not matched to a gene. The CDR3 has 15 amino acids. Here the CDR3 DNA reads TGTGCCAGCAGACCCGGACTAGCGAGCACCGGGGAGCTGTTTTTT. Its protein product is CASRPGLASTGELFF. Full variable domain (outside the CDR3, taken from reference TRBV7-2 and TRBJ2-2): GAGVSQSPSNKVTEKGKDVELRCDPISGHTALYWYRQSLGQGLEFLIYFQGNSAPDKSGLPSDRFSAERTGGSVSTLTIQRTQQEDSAVYLCASRPGLASTGELFFGEGSRLTVL.

This clonotype was recorded many times. The chain carries TRBV19 and TRBJ2-2; 10 nucleotides match TRBD1. V was clipped by 11 bases and J by 6 bases; unmatched bases: 12. Germline-derived CDR1 and CDR2 are LNHDA and SQIVND (reference sequence). This CDR3 has 15 residues. This CDR3 is CAHLGTGAEAGELFF. CDR3 nucleotides: TGTGCCCACTTGGGGACAGGGGCTGAGGCCGGGGAGCTGTTTTTT.

At least ten counts were recorded for this clonotype. The CDR3 protein is CASSFKAGGDYEQYF. The DNA of the CDR3 is TGTGCCAGCAGTTTTAAGGCCGGGGGCGACTACGAGCAGTACTTC. The V gene is TRBV27, the J gene TRBJ2-7, with D perhaps TRBD1 or TRBD2 (6 bases each). Trimming stripped 3 bases from V and 3 bases from J, with 15 bases between. Germline V gene lookup returns CDR1 MNHEY and CDR2 SMNVEV (reference sequence). The CDR3 runs 15 residues.